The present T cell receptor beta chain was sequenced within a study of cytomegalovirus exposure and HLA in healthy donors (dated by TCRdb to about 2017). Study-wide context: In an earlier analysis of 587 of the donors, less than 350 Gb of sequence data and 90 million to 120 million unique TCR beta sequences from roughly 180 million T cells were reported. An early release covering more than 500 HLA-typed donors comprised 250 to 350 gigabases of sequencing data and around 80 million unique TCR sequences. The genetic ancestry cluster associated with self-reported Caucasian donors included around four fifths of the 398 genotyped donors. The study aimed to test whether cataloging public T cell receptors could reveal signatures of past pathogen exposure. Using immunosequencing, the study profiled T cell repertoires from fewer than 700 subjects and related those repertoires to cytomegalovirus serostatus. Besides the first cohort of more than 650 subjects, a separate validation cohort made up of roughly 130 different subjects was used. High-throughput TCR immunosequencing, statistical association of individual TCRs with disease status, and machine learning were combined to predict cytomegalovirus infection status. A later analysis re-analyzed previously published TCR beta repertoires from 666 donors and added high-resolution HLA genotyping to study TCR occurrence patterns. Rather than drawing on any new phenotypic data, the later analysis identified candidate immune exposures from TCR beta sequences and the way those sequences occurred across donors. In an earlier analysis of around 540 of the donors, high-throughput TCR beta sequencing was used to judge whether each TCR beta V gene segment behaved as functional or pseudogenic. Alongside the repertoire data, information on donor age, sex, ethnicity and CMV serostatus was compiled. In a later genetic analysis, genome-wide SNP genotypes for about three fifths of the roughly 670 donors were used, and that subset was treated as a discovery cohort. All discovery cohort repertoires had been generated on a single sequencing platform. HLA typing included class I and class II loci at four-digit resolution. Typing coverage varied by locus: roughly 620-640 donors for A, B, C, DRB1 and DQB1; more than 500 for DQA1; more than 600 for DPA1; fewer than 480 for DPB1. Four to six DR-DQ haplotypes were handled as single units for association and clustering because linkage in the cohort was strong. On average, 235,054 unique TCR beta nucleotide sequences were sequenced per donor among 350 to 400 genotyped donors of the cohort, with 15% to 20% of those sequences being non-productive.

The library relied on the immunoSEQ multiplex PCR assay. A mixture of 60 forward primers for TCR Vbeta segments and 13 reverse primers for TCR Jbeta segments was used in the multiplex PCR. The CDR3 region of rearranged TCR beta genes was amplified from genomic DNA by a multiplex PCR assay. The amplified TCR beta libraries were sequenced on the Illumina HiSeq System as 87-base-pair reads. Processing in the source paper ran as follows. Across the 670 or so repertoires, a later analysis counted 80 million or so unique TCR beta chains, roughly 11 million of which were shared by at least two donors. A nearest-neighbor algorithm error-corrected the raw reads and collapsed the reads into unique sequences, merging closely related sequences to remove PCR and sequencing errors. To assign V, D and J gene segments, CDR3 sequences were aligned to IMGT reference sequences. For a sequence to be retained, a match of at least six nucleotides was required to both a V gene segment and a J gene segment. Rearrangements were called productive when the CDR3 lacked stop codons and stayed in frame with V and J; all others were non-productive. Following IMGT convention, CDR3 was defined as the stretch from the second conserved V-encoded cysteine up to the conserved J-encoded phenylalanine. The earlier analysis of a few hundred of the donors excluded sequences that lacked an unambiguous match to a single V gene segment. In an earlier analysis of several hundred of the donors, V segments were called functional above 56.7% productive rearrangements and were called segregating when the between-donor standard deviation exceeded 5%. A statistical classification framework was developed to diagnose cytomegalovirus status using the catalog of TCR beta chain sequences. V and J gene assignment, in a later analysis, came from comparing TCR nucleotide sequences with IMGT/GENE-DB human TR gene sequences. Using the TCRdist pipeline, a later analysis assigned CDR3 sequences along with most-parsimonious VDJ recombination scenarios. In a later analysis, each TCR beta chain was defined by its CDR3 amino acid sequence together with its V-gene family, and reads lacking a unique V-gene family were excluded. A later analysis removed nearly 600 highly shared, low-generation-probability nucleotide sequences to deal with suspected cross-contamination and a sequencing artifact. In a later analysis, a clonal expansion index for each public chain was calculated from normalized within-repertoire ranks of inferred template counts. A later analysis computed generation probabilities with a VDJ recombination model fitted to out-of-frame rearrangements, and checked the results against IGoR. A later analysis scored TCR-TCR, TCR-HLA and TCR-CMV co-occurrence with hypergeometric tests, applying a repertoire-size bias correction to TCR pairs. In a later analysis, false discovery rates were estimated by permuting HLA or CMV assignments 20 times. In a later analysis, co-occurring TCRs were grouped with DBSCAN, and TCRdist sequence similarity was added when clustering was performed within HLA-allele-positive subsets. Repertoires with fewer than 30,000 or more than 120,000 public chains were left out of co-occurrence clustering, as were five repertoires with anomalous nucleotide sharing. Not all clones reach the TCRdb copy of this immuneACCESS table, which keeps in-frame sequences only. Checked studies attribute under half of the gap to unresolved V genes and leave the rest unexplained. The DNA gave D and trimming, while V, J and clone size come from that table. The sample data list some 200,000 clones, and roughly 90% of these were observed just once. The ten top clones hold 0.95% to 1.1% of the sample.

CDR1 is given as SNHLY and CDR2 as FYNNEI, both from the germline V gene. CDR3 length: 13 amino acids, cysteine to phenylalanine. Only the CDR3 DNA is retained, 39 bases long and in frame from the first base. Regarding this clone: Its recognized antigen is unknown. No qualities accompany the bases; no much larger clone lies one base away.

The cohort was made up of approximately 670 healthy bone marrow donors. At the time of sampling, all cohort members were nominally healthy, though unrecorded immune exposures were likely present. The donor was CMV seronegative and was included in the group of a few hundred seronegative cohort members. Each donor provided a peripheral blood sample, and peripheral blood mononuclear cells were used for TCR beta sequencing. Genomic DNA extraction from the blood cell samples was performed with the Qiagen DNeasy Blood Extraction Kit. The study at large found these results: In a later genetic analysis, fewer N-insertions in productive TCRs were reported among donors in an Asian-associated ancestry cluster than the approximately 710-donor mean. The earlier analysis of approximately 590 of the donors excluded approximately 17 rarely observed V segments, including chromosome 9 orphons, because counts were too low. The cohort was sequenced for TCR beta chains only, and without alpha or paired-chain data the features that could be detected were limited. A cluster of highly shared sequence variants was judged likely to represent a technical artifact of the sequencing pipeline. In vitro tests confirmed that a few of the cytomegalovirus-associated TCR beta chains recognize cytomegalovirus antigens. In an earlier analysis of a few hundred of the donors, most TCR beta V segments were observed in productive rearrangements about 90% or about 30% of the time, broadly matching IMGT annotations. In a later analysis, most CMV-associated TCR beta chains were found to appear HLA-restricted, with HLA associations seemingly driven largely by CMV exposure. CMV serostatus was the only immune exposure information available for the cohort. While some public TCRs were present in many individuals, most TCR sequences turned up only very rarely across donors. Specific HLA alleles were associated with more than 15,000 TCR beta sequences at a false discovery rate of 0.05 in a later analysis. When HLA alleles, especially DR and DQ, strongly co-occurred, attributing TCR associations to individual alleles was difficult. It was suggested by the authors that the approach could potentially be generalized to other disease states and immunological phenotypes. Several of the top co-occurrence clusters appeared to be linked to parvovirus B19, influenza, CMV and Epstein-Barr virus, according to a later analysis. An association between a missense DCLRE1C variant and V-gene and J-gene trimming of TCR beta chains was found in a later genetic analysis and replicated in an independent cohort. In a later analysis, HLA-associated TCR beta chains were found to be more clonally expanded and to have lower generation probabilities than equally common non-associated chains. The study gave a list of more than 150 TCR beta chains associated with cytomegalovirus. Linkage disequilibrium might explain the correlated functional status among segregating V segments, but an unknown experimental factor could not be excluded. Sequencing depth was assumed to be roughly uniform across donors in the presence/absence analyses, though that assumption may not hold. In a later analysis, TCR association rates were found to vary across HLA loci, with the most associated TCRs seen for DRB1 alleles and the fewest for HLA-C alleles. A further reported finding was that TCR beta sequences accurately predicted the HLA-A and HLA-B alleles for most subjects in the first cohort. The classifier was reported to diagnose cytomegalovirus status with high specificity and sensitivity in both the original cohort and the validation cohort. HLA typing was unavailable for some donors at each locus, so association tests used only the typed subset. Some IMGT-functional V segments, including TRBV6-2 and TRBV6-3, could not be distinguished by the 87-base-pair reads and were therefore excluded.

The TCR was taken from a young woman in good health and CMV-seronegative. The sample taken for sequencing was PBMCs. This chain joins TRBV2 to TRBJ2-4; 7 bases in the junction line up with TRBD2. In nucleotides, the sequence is TGTGCTTGGGCGGGGGACCCCCCAAACATTCAGTACTTC. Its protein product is CAWAGDPPNIQYF.